The TCR beta chain under discussion was sequenced for a study of OX40 agonist ivuxolimab in advanced cancers. Measured with immunoSEQ multiplex PCR; TCRdb has only the in-frame clones, and not every one. The data hold 50,000 to 70,000 clones, with approximately 84% observed a single time. In germline, CDR1 is MDHEN, CDR2 SYDVKM. J was trimmed by 6 bases and V by 7 bases; bases with no gene match: 15. This CDR3 comprises 16 residues. Concerning this clone itself: Its cognate antigen is unknown.

The study's findings and limits: Doses of 0.1 to 3.0 mg/kg were accompanied by clonal expansion of CD4+ and CD8+ blood T cells by week 6.

The sequenced sample was CD4+ or CD8+ T cells sorted from blood, obtained in a trial of the OX40 agonist ivuxolimab. This chain connects TRBV28 to TRBJ2-1; 7 nucleotides agree with TRBD2. The receptor comes from an adult with an advanced solid tumor such as melanoma, head and neck, liver or kidney cancer. CDR3 residues: CASTPPGLGAPNEQFF. CDR3 DNA: TGTGCCAGCACCCCGCCCGGACTAGGGGCCCCCAATGAGCAGTTCTTC.